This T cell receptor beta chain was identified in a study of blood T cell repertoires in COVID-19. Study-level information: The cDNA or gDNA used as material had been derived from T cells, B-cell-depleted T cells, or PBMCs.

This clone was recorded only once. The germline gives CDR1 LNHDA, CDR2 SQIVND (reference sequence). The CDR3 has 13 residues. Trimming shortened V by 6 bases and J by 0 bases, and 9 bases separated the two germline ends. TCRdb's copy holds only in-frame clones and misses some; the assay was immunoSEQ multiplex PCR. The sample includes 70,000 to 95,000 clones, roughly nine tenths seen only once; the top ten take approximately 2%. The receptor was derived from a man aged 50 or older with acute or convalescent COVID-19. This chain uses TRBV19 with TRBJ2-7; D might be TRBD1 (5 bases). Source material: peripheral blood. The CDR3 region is CASSDSRSYEQYF. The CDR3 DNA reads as TGTGCCAGTAGCGACAGCCGCTCCTACGAGCAGTACTTC. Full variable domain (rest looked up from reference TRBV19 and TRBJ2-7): DGGITQSPKYLFRKEGQNVTLSCEQNLNHDAMYWYRQDPGQGLRLIYYSQIVNDFQKGDIAEGYSVSREKKESFPLTVTSAQKNPTAFYLCASSDSRSYEQYFGPGTRLTVT.